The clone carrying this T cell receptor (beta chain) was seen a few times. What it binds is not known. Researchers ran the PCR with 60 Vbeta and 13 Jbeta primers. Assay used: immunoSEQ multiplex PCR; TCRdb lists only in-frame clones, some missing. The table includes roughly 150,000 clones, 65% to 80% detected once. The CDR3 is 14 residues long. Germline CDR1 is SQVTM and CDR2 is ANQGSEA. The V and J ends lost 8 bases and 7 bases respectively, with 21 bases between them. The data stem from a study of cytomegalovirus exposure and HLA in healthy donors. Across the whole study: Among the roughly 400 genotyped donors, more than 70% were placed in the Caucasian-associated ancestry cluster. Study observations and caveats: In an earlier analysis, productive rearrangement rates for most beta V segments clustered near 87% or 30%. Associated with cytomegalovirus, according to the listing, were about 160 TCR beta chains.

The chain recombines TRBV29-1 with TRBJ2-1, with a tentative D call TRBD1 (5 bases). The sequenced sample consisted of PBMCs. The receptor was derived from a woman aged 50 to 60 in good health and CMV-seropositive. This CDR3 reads CSLVKGRSLNEQFF. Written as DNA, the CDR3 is TGCAGCCTGGTGAAGGGGCGTTCTCTAAATGAGCAGTTCTTC.